This T cell receptor beta chain was identified in a study of regulatory T cells in long-lasting Graves disease. Whole-study results and caveats: Limited samples may have lowered accuracy. With persistent disease, TRBV28, TRBJ1-2 and TRBJ2-5 were the favored segments. Whereas new patients shared 950 to 1,000 public clonotypes, persistent patients shared more, at a few thousand.

Deletions cut 5 bases from V and 6 bases from J, with 14 bases between. The CDR3 is 13 amino acids. Arm-PCR with iRepertoire HTBI primers amplified the CDR3 regions for these TCR beta libraries. TCRdb reprocessed the multiplex PCR reads via MiXCR and lists one record per CDR3 protein. This sample yields 400,000 to 450,000 distinct CDR3 sequences, of which 23% are seen a single time; roughly 26% belongs to the top ten. Time point: persistent/refractory GD, antithyroid drugs over 5 years with positive TRAb. The TCR library was made from RNA extracted from PBMCs. The patients included were those that came from an endocrinology department in Xi'an, China. This clonotype was counted between two and nine times. Its antigen is unknown.

This sample comprised peripheral blood mononuclear cells (PBMCs), obtained when the disease was refractory, from a patient treated with antithyroid drugs. The J gene is TRBJ2-7, the V gene TRBV12-3 or TRBV12-4; D is perhaps TRBD2 (6 bases). The clonotype comes from a female donor with Graves disease. The CDR3 DNA is TGTGCCAGCAGTCCCTGGAGGGGCGGCGAGCAGTACTTC. Protein: CASSPWRGGEQYF.